The following is a TCR beta chain sequence with its context. The antigen it recognizes is unknown. No base-level quality is on record; no much larger clone is a single base apart. TCRbeta CDR3 regions were amplified from genomic DNA using the immunoSEQ Assay, a bias-controlled multiplex PCR. The study's processing was this. The number of nucleated cells in each sample was estimated from the amplification of reference gene primers within the assay. Sequence reads were collapsed and filtered to measure the absolute abundance of every unique TCRbeta CDR3 rearrangement. For each sample, productive Simpson clonality was calculated by taking the square root of Simpson's diversity index across productive rearrangements. TCRdb retrieved this table from immuneACCESS and kept in-frame rearrangements only. Not all clones are present; in checked studies, unresolved V genes account for under half, and no reason is known for the remainder. V, J and clone size reflect that table, while D and trimming were determined from the DNA. The sample has approximately 150,000 clones on record, around 87% of them singletons. The top ten hold 35% to 40% of the sample.

The entry originates in a study of blood T cell repertoires in COVID-19 (dated by TCRdb to 2020 to 2021). With regard to the full study: Collaborator samples came from the United States, Italy and Spain and covered acute and convalescent phases of COVID-19. The repertoires were made available in a free public database intended to serve as a resource for research on the immune response to SARS-CoV-2. A de-identified subject ID, COVID-19 status, age in years and sex were almost always included in the sample metadata. Deeply sampled blood TCRbeta repertoires from subjects exposed to, actively infected with, or recovered from COVID-19 were included in the dataset. The prospective study material was composed of cDNA or gDNA derived from T cells, B-cell-depleted T cells, or PBMCs. Where available, HLA class I and class II types were taken from metadata supplied by the sample provider and were not determined by assay-based typing. The samples were drawn from two sources: the first 160 participants of the ongoing ImmuneRACE study, and 1,200 or so subjects contributed by 6 global collaborators.

On the study overall, not on this receptor specifically: Clinical and demographic metadata were provided uncurated, with the amount varying by source and participant.

Samples from volunteer blood donors who had recovered from COVID-19 were contributed by a second Seattle source. Collaborating institutions collected whole blood in K2EDTA tubes following their own protocols. For TCRbeta analysis, collaborators shipped samples in one of three forms: frozen whole blood, isolated PBMCs, or DNA extracted from either of those sample types. The sequence derives from a man aged 50 or older who had recovered from COVID-19. Source material: peripheral blood.

The nucleotides read TGTGCCAGCAGCCCATTACTAGACTCTAGCACAGATACGCAGTATTTT. Its protein reads: CASSPLLDSSTDTQYF. Here the chain combines TRBV3-1 (or the pseudogene TRBV3-2) and TRBJ2-3, with a tentative D gene TRBD2 over 5 matching bases. CDR1 and CDR2 are drawn from the germline V gene (reference sequence): LGHDT, YNNKEL. The CDR3 runs 16 amino acids, cysteine and phenylalanine included. Only CDR3 DNA is held: 48 bases, read in frame from base 1. V is shortened by 4 bases, J by 0 bases, and the region joining them spans 14 bases.